The 13 T cell receptor beta chains presented below share a single source sample, sequenced in a study of blood T cells in healthy people across ages. A second roughly 7 to 11 cycle PCR used barcoded and J-beta primers. TCRdb analysed the 5' RACE reads with MiXCR anew, one entry per CDR3 protein. The table lists fewer than 2,000,000 distinct CDR3 sequences, around 42% of them singletons. Sequencing was carried out using blood. Every receptor here comes from a human donor in good health.

The rearrangement joins TRBV7-3 to TRBJ2-5; 8 nucleotides agree with TRBD1. J gave up 11 bases and V 5 bases, and 10 bases lay outside the gene matches. CDR1 is SGHTA, CDR2 FQGTGA, per germline. This CDR3 comprises 13 residues. The CDR3 loop is CASSQGAARGQYF. CDR3 bases: TGTGCCAGCAGCCAGGGGGCGGCGAGAGGGCAGTACTTC. The complete variable domain, with remaining parts taken from reference TRBV7-3 and TRBJ2-5, reads GAGVSQTPSNKVTEKGKYVELRCDPISGHTALYWYRQSLGQGPEFLIYFQGTGAADDSGLPNDRFFAVRPEGSVSTLKIQRTERGDSAVYLCASSQGAARGQYFGPGTRLLVL.

This clonotype was counted only a few times. The rearrangement joins TRBV30 to TRBJ2-1; 7 bases map to TRBD2. Germline V lookup: CDR1 GTSNPN, CDR2 SVGIG (reference sequence). This CDR3 region has 12 residues. Trimming at V came to 2 bases and at J to 7 bases, leaving 2 bases not matched to a gene. The CDR3: CAWSPGGNEQFF. CDR3 bases: TGTGCCTGGAGTCCGGGGGGTAATGAGCAGTTCTTC.

The CDR3 spells CSARDPRLPIYEQYF. CDR3 DNA sequence: TGCAGTGCTAGAGATCCCCGCCTTCCAATCTACGAGCAGTACTTC. The chain recombines TRBV20-1 with TRBJ2-4; D call uncertain. With the DNA end fitting TRBJ2-7 better, the J assignment may be wrong. CDR3 length: 15 residues. Germline loops: CDR1 DFQATT, CDR2 SNEGSKA (reference sequence).

The chain uses TRBV30 and TRBJ2-3, with D unresolved. Germline V gene data show CDR1 as GTSNPN and CDR2 as SVGIG (reference sequence). The CDR3 loop spans 14 amino acids. V was trimmed by 8 bases and J by 6 bases, leaving 21 bases between them. Here the CDR3 DNA reads TGTGCCGGAAATACGGGCGCCCCGGCGGATACGCAGTATTTT. Translated: CAGNTGAPADTQYF. The full variable domain, rest sourced from reference TRBV30 and TRBJ2-3, is SQTIHQWPATLVQPVGSPLSLECTVEGTSNPNLYWYRQAAGRGLQLLFYSVGIGQISSEVPQNLSASRPQDRQFILSSKKLLLSDSGFYLCAGNTGAPADTQYFGPGTRLTVL.

As to this clonotype: A read error may account for a junction end that differs from germline. CDR3 DNA: TGTGCCAGTAGCTCGTGGCCTCTAGCGGGGAAAGAGACCCAGTACTTC. Protein sequence: CASSSWPLAGKETQYF. The chain employs TRBV7-9 and TRBJ2-5; 9 positions agree with TRBD2. The CDR3 length is 16 residues. Germline-derived CDR1 and CDR2 are SEHNR and FQNEAQ (reference sequence).

This clonotype was counted a few times. This rearrangement joins TRBV11-2 to TRBJ1-4, with 9 nucleotides matching TRBD1. Unmatched junction bases numbered 5, after V lost 1 base and J lost 8 bases. The CDR3 runs 15 residues. The germline V gene has CDR1 SGHAT and CDR2 FQNNGV. The CDR3 DNA reads as TGTGCCAGCAGCTTAGTCCCGGACAGGGGCGAAAAACTGTTTTTT. Amino acid sequence: CASSLVPDRGEKLFF.

This clonotype showed up just a few times. V is TRBV20-1 and J is TRBJ1-1; D perhaps matches TRBD1 (5 bases). V lost 6 bases to trimming and J lost 6 bases, with 14 bases between them. The CDR3 consists of 12 residues. Germline loops: CDR1 DFQATT, CDR2 SNEGSKA (reference sequence). The CDR3, as DNA: TGCAGTGCGCCCGGGACTCGGGCTGAAGCTTTCTTT. It codes for CSAPGTRAEAFF.

This clonotype showed up just a few times. The V and J genes are TRBV12-3 or TRBV12-4 and TRBJ1-1; D ambiguous. V dropped 7 bases and J dropped 6 bases, with 15 bases sitting between them. The CDR3 covers 13 residues. The CDR3 sequence: CASNLAARAEAFF. In DNA, the CDR3 is TGTGCCAGCAATCTCGCCGCGCGCGCTGAAGCTTTCTTT.

This clonotype was counted only a few times. The CDR3 DNA is TGTGCCAGCAGCCATACGGCGGGGGTCGGAGAGACCCAGTACTTC. This sequence encodes CASSHTAGVGETQYF. This chain links TRBV3-1 with TRBJ2-5; the match to TRBD2 covers 7 bases. This CDR3 comprises 15 residues. Losses at the gene ends were 3 bases for V and 4 bases for J; bases not matched to a gene: 8. CDR1 and CDR2 from the germline V gene are LGHDT and YNNKEL (reference sequence).

This clonotype was seen a few times. V gene TRBV4-1 combines with J gene TRBJ2-5, with a tentative D call TRBD1 (6 bases). V dropped 4 bases and J dropped 0 bases, with 12 bases sitting between them. There are 15 residues in the CDR3. Germline-derived CDR1 and CDR2 are MGHRA and YSYEKL. CDR3 in DNA: TGCGCCAGCAGCCTAGAACAGGGATACCAAGAGACCCAGTACTTC. Translating gives CASSLEQGYQETQYF.

The rearrangement uses TRBV20-1 and TRBJ1-2; D call uncertain. From germline, CDR1 is DFQATT and CDR2 SNEGSKA (reference sequence). The CDR3 runs 13 residues. V lost 0 bases and J lost 2, with 7 bases in between. The CDR3 sequence: CSARDWPNYGYTF. The CDR3 bases are TGCAGTGCTAGAGATTGGCCAAACTATGGCTACACCTTC.

The rearrangement links TRBV5-6 to TRBJ1-5; the D gene is possibly TRBD1 (6 bases). The length of the CDR3 is 17 residues. The V gene's germline CDR1 is SGHDT and CDR2 YYEEEE. V lost 3 bases and J 0 bases, leaving 16 bases between the germline ends. The CDR3 loop is CASSWGRGLYSNQPQHF. DNA of the CDR3: TGTGCCAGCAGCTGGGGGCGGGGATTATATAGCAATCAGCCCCAGCATTTT.

The chain links TRBV7-9 to TRBJ2-3; D is perhaps TRBD1 or TRBD2 (6 bases each). Deletions cut 3 bases from V and 0 bases from J, with 10 bases between. Germline V gene data show CDR1 as SEHNR and CDR2 as FQNEAQ (reference sequence). There are 15 residues in the CDR3. The CDR3, as DNA: TGTGCCAGCAGCTTCGGGGGCCATAGCACAGATACGCAGTATTTT. Amino acids: CASSFGGHSTDTQYF.